This TCR beta chain was sequenced in a study of cytomegalovirus exposure and HLA in healthy donors. Looking at the study overall: As an earlier analysis found, 150 million to 200 million T cells yielded about 120 million unique TCR beta sequences.

Germline V gene data show CDR1 as SGHAT and CDR2 as FQNNGV. V dropped 4 bases and J dropped 7 bases, with 11 bases sitting between them. The CDR3 totals 12 residues. This clone occurred once. Antigen: not known. Broader study findings: A previous analysis found most TCR beta V segments productive roughly 87% or roughly 30% of the time. While the bulk of TCR sequences proved rare, some public TCRs turned up in many donors. For cytomegalovirus status, the classifier reportedly gave diagnoses with high specificity and sensitivity.

The PCR had 60 Vbeta and 13 Jbeta primers. The table came from immunoSEQ multiplex PCR; TCRdb's copy has only in-frame clones and leaves some out. The sample contains about 140,000 clones, approximately 84% of which appear only once. The sequence derives from a woman aged 35 to 49 in good health and CMV-seronegative. Sequences were obtained from PBMCs. The J gene is TRBJ2-7, the V gene TRBV11-2; D unclear. The CDR3 is CASSSSYREQYF. CDR3 bases: TGTGCCAGCAGCTCTTCCTACAGAGAGCAGTACTTC.